Listed here are 5 T cell receptor beta chains from one sample, sequenced in a study of blood T cell repertoires in COVID-19. Profiling relied on immunoSEQ multiplex PCR, and the TCRdb table lists in-frame clones only, not all of them. Among tens of thousands of clones, 80% to 85% were seen once, and the ten largest hold 9.2%. The material sequenced was peripheral blood. The receptors were gathered from a human donor in a cohort sampled during active COVID-19.

The chain has TRBV5-8 and TRBJ2-5, with D perhaps matching TRBD1 (5 bases). The CDR3 spans 14 residues. The V and J ends lost 0 bases and 3 bases respectively, with 9 bases between them. Germline CDR1 is SGHTS and CDR2 is YDEGEE. CDR3 nucleotides: TGTGCCAGCAGCTTGGGGCAGGGTAAAGAGACCCAGTACTTC. This encodes CASSLGQGKETQYF.

The V and J genes are TRBV7-6 and TRBJ2-1, with 10 bases that match TRBD2. The CDR3 sequence is 17 residues long. V lost 1 base to trimming and J lost 9 bases; unmatched junction nucleotides: 12. CDR1 SGHVS and CDR2 FNYEAQ come from the germline V gene. CDR3 DNA sequence: TGTGCCAGCAGCTTAGTCGTTGGGCTAGCGGGAGAAATTGAGCAGTTCTTC. Its translation is CASSLVVGLAGEIEQFF. The full variable domain, in which reference TRBV7-6 and TRBJ2-1 provide the parts outside the CDR3, is GAGVSQSPRYKVTKRGQDVALRCDPISGHVSLYWYRQALGQGPEFLTYFNYEAQQDKSGLPNDRFSAERPEGSISTLTIQRTEQRDSAMYRCASSLVVGLAGEIEQFFGPGTRLTVL.

V and J are TRBV24-1 and TRBJ2-7; TRBD2 matches 8 bases. The CDR3 is 13 amino acids. Germline V gene lookup returns CDR1 KGHDR and CDR2 SFDVKD. Trimming at V came to 5 bases and at J to 2 bases, leaving 1 base not matched to a gene. CDR3 loop: CATSAGGTYEQYF. The DNA of the CDR3 is TGTGCCACCAGTGCGGGGGGGACCTACGAGCAGTACTTC.

This clone showed up just a few times. This specimen includes other DNA sequences encoding the same CDR3. V is TRBV6-1 and J is TRBJ1-1; TRBD1 matches 8 bases. Trimming at V came to 3 bases and at J to 4 bases, leaving 4 bases not matched to a gene. CDR1 MNHNS and CDR2 SASEGT come from the germline V gene. The CDR3 totals 14 residues. This CDR3 reads CASSDQGAVTEAFF. The DNA of the CDR3 is TGTGCCAGCAGTGATCAGGGGGCTGTCACTGAAGCTTTCTTT.

This chain's CDR3 is CASSLRGGEQFF. For the CDR3, the DNA is TGTGCCAGCAGCCTACGGGGGGGCGAGCAGTTCTTC. This chain joins TRBV9 and TRBJ2-1; 8 positions agree with TRBD2. The CDR3 consists of 12 residues. Germline CDR1 reads SGDLS; CDR2 reads YYNGEE. V shed 4 bases and J 10 bases; nucleotides not matched to a gene: 4.